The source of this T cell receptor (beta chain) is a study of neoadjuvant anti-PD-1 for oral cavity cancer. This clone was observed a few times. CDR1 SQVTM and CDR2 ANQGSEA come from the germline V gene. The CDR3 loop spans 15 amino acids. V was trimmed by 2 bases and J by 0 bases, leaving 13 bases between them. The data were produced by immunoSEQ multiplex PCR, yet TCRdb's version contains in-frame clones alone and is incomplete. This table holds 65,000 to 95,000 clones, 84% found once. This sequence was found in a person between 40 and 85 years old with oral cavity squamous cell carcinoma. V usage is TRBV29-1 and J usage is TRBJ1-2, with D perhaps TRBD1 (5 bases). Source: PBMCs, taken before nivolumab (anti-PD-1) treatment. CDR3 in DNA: TGCAGCGTTGAAACCCCGACAGTAGCTAACTATGGCTACACCTTC. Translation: CSVETPTVANYGYTF.